This T cell receptor beta chain was captured in a study of T cells in Graves' hyperthyroidism and ophthalmopathy. The CDR3 is made up of 15 amino acids. CDR1 is SGHKS and CDR2 is YYEKEE in the germline V gene (reference sequence). Germline trimming cut 3 bases from V and 2 bases from J; bases unmatched to any gene: 8. Study-wide results and caveats: Ophthalmopathy cases were set apart from stable hyperthyroidism by a 13 V-J model.

Amplification targeted TCR beta CDR3 regions from RNA transcripts. First-round RT-PCR of the TCR CDR3 relied on the HTBI primer set. In TCRdb, the multiplex PCR reads were re-called with MiXCR into one record per CDR3 protein. The sample lists under 300,000 distinct CDR3 sequences; about 14% were seen once. Many counts were recorded for this clonotype. Antigen unknown. This receptor was taken from a woman aged 30 to 39 with Graves' hyperthyroidism that later progressed to Graves' ophthalmopathy. The sample consisted of blood. V and J are TRBV5-5 and TRBJ2-7; 7 nucleotides match TRBD1. The CDR3 region is CASSWGTASAYEQYF. CDR3 nucleotides: TGTGCCAGCAGCTGGGGGACAGCCAGCGCCTACGAGCAGTACTTC. The variable domain in full, completed from reference TRBV5-5 and TRBJ2-7, reads DAGVTQSPTHLIKTRGQQVTLRCSPISGHKSVSWYQQVLGQGPQFIFQYYEKEERGRGNFPDRFSARQFPNYSSELNVNALLLGDSALYLCASSWGTASAYEQYFGPGTRLTVT.